The TCR beta chain under discussion was sequenced for a study of cytomegalovirus exposure and HLA in healthy donors. The CDR3 loop spans 16 amino acids. The germline gives CDR1 SNHLY, CDR2 FYNNEI. The V gene end was trimmed by 4 bases and the J gene end by 0 bases; junction bases not matched to a gene: 6. Study results and limitations: Sequences of the TCR beta chain were said to predict the HLA-A and HLA-B alleles of most subjects accurately.

About this clone: The antigen remains undetermined.

Primers included in the PCR were 60 Vbeta and 13 Jbeta primers. Some clones are missing from TCRdb's copy, which holds only in-frame ones; the method was immunoSEQ multiplex PCR. The sample lists 100,000 to 150,000 clones; 77% were seen once. The J gene is TRBJ2-1, the V gene TRBV2; 7 positions match TRBD2. The sequenced sample was PBMCs. The origin of this receptor is a male donor in good health and CMV-seropositive. The CDR3, as DNA: TGTGCCAGCAGTGGCGGAATAGCGGGCTCCTACAATGAGCAGTTCTTC. Amino acids: CASSGGIAGSYNEQFF.